A single sample is the source of the 29 T cell receptor beta chains below, sequenced in a study of T cell repertoires in cytomegalovirus infection. TCRdb analysed the reads with MiXCR anew, one entry per CDR3 protein. The sample lists some 680,000 distinct CDR3 sequences, roughly 36% occurring once. The sequenced material came from PBMCs. The receptors derive from a human donor in good health (CMV status not recorded). Some clones in this sample may be carry-over from other donors' samples.

The CDR3 DNA is TGTGCCAGCAGTTCAATGGACAGGGGGGGGTATAGCAATCAGCCCCAGCATTTT. It translates to CASSSMDRGGYSNQPQHF. The chain uses TRBV27 and TRBJ1-5; 10 positions match TRBD1. Trimming cost V 4 bases and J 0 bases; bases outside gene matches: 9. Germline-derived CDR1 and CDR2 are MNHEY and SMNVEV (reference sequence). The CDR3 has 18 amino acids.

This chain links TRBV6-8 with TRBJ2-3; no definite D call. This CDR3 comprises 15 residues. The germline V and J ends were trimmed by 1 base and 0 bases, with 8 bases remaining between them. The germline CDR1 and CDR2 sequences are MNHGY and SAAAGT. This CDR3 is CASSYFSTSTDTQYF. The CDR3 region has the DNA TGTGCCAGCAGTTACTTTTCGACTAGCACAGATACGCAGTATTTT.

In this sample, this clonotype turned up a few times. The chain couples TRBV28 to TRBJ2-3, with a tentative D call TRBD2 (5 bases). Trimming removed 3 bases at V and 2 bases at J, with 12 bases between. Per the germline V gene, CDR1 is MDHEN and CDR2 is SYDVKM. This CDR3 has 15 residues. The CDR3 region is CASSFGRLITDTQYF. The CDR3 DNA is TGTGCCAGCAGTTTCGGTCGACTAATCACAGATACGCAGTATTTT.

The V gene is TRBV27, the J gene TRBJ2-3; no clear D. Deletions cut 7 bases from V and 0 bases from J, with 20 bases between. The CDR3 length is 17 residues. CDR1 is MNHEY and CDR2 is SMNVEV in the germline V gene (reference sequence). The DNA for the CDR3 is TGTGCCAGCAATTCCCGGGCCCCGATCTCTAGCACAGATACGCAGTATTTT. It translates to CASNSRAPISSTDTQYF.

This clonotype was seen only once. The rearrangement uses TRBV7-3 and TRBJ1-2, with unresolved D. V dropped 3 bases and J dropped 6 bases, with 11 bases sitting between them. Germline lookup yields CDR1 SGHTA and CDR2 FQGTGA. The CDR3 extends over 13 amino acids. The CDR3 reads CASSFSGMHGYTF. The CDR3 DNA is TGTGCCAGCAGCTTCTCGGGAATGCATGGCTACACCTTC.

The J gene is TRBJ2-3, the V gene TRBV4-2; a possible D gene is TRBD2 (7 bases). This CDR3 contains 16 residues. Germline V CDR1 and CDR2: LGHNA, YNFKEQ. V lost 6 bases to trimming and J lost 3 bases, with 19 bases between them. The CDR3 DNA reads as TGTGCCAGCAGTCGGAATAGGGGGGGCCCAACAGATACGCAGTATTTT. Its translation is CASSRNRGGPTDTQYF.

Regarding this clonotype: The CDR3 carries no conserved terminal phenylalanine or tryptophan, so it likely arises from a read error. The chain combines TRBV7-2 with TRBJ2-4; 12 bases are a match to TRBD2. The CDR3 is 19 amino acids. Per the germline V gene, CDR1 is SGHTA and CDR2 is FQGNSA. This CDR3 is CDSRAHGTSGLLAKNIQYL. CDR3 bases: TGTGACAGCAGGGCACACGGGACTAGCGGGCTGCTAGCCAAAAACATTCAGTACCTC.

Regarding this clonotype: At one end, the junction sequence differs from germline, possibly due to a read error. The chain couples TRBV11-2 to TRBJ2-7; the D gene is possibly TRBD1 (5 bases). Germline CDR1 SGHAT, CDR2 FQNNGV. The CDR3 is made up of 15 amino acids. CDR3 amino acids: CASRFRQTNNYEPSF. CDR3 nucleotide sequence: TGTGCCAGCCGCTTCAGACAGACCAATAATTACGAGCCTTCATTC.

With respect to this clonotype: The conserved final phenylalanine or tryptophan is absent from the CDR3, which likely points to a read error. This chain joins TRBV6-5 and TRBJ1-6; a possible D gene is TRBD1 (5 bases). V shed 7 bases and J shed 7 bases, with 11 bases lying between them. CDR3 length: 13 amino acids. Germline V gene lookup returns CDR1 MNHEY and CDR2 SVGAGI. The CDR3 DNA sequence: TGTGCCAGCACCCCGGGGCCGAATTCACCCCTCCACGTT. It encodes CASTPGPNSPLHV.

This rearrangement joins TRBV11-2 to TRBJ1-3; D is ambiguous. In germline, CDR1 is SGHAT, CDR2 FQNNGV. The CDR3 extends over 14 amino acids. Trimming shortened V by 4 bases and J by 0 bases, and 7 bases separated the two germline ends. CDR3 nucleotide sequence: TGTGCCAGCAGCTCCTCAGACTCTGGAAACACCATATATTTT. It codes for CASSSSDSGNTIYF. Full variable domain (remainder filled in from reference TRBV11-2 and TRBJ1-3): EAGVAQSPRYKIIEKRQSVAFWCNPISGHATLYWYQQILGQGPKLLIQFQNNGVVDDSQLPKDRFSAERLKGVDSTLKIQPAKLEDSAVYLCASSSSDSGNTIYFGEGSWLTVV.

This clonotype was observed a few times. This chain joins TRBV7-8 and TRBJ1-1; 8 bases match TRBD1. J was trimmed by 5 bases and V by 2 bases; bases with no gene match: 16. CDR3 size: 18 residues. Germline lookup yields CDR1 SGHVS and CDR2 FQNEAQ. CDR3 nucleotides: TGTGCCAGCAGCTTAAGGGGCAGGGGGCGCTCACTGGATACTGAAGCTTTCTTT. Its translation: CASSLRGRGRSLDTEAFF.

This clonotype was recorded many times. The rearrangement links TRBV7-2 to TRBJ2-3; D tentatively reads TRBD1 or TRBD2 (6 bases each). Trimming cost V 5 bases and J 5 bases, with 20 bases left between them. The germline gives CDR1 SGHTA, CDR2 FQGNSA. This CDR3 has 16 residues. CDR3 loop: CASSRNGGYRGDTQYF. The CDR3 region has the DNA TGTGCCAGCAGCCGCAACGGGGGCTACCGGGGAGATACGCAGTATTTT.

The V call is TRBV7-9, the J call TRBJ1-3; D is uncertain. The CDR3 contains 11 residues. CDR1 is SEHNR, CDR2 FQNEAQ, per germline (reference sequence). V lost 9 bases, J lost 4 bases, and 7 bases lay in between. CDR3 sequence reads: CARASGNTIYF. The CDR3, as DNA: TGTGCCAGGGCCTCGGGAAACACCATATATTTT. Complete variable domain (other parts from reference TRBV7-9 and TRBJ1-3): DTGVSQNPRHKITKRGQNVTFRCDPISEHNRLYWYRQTLGQGPEFLTYFQNEAQLEKSRLLSDRFSAERPKGSFSTLEIQRTEQGDSAMYLCARASGNTIYFGEGSWLTVV.

V and J are TRBV27 and TRBJ1-4; D is unresolved. The CDR3 extends over 14 amino acids. Germline-derived CDR1 and CDR2 are MNHEY and SMNVEV (reference sequence). Between the trimmed V and J ends, which lost 5 bases and 4 bases, there was a span of 11 bases. CDR3 amino acids: CASSRGSFNEKLFF. In DNA, the CDR3 is TGTGCCAGCAGTAGAGGGAGCTTTAATGAAAAACTGTTTTTT. The entire variable domain, with the rest obtained from reference TRBV27 and TRBJ1-4, is as follows: EAQVTQNPRYLITVTGKKLTVTCSQNMNHEYMSWYRQDPGLGLRQIYYSMNVEVTDKGDVPEGYKVSRKEKRNFPLILESPSPNQTSLYFCASSRGSFNEKLFFGSGTQLSVL.

Comment on this clonotype: This could be a read error, since a much larger clone is one nucleotide away. The chain links TRBV7-2 to TRBJ1-5, with no clear D. Germline CDR1 SGHTA, CDR2 FQGNSA. The CDR3 contains 15 residues. The CDR3 protein is CASSLESVRNQPHHF. CDR3 sequence (DNA): TGTGCCAGCAGCTTAGAGTCAGTGAGGAATCAGCCCCATCATTTT.

The chain is built from TRBV7-9 and TRBJ2-1; 12 bases match TRBD2. The germline V gene encodes CDR1 SEHNR and CDR2 FQNEAQ (reference sequence). Trimming at V came to 5 bases and at J to 8 bases, leaving 7 bases not matched to a gene. This CDR3 has 15 residues. DNA for the CDR3: TGTGCCAGCAGCAGCCCGACTAGCGGGAGCTATGAGCAGTTCTTC. Its protein is CASSSPTSGSYEQFF.

The chain combines TRBV6-5 with TRBJ2-1; possible D gene TRBD1, 5 bases. Trimming took 6 bases from V and 6 from J, leaving 18 bases between them. Germline V CDR1 and CDR2: MNHEY, SVGAGI. The CDR3 consists of 15 residues. In nucleotides, the CDR3 is TGTGCCAGCAGGGCCGTTGAGGACACTGCCAATGAGCAGTTCTTC. Translation gives CASRAVEDTANEQFF.

In its sample, this clonotype was seen a few times. The chain uses TRBV10-1 and TRBJ2-3; TRBD2 agrees at 8 bases. V was pared by 0 bases and J by 1 base, with 0 bases of the junction left unmatched. CDR3 length: 15 residues. Per the germline V gene, CDR1 is WNHNN and CDR2 is SYGVQD (reference sequence). In DNA, the CDR3 is TGCGCCAGCAGTGAGTCGCGGGGGGGCACAGATACGCAGTATTTT. Translation: CASSESRGGTDTQYF.

This clonotype was counted between two and nine times. V is TRBV20-1 and J is TRBJ1-5, with D maybe TRBD1 (5 bases). Germline-derived CDR1 and CDR2 are DFQATT and SNEGSKA (reference sequence). The length of the CDR3 is 15 residues. V dropped 5 bases and J dropped 0 bases, with 14 bases sitting between them. CDR3 amino acids: CSAVTDGYSNQPQHF. In DNA, the CDR3 is TGCAGTGCTGTGACAGACGGCTATAGCAATCAGCCCCAGCATTTT.

The chain couples TRBV3-1 to TRBJ2-7, with TRBD2 as a possible D gene (7 bases). The CDR3 has 15 amino acids. Germline V lookup: CDR1 LGHDT, CDR2 YNNKEL (reference sequence). The V end lost 0 bases, the J end lost 3 bases, and 12 bases lay between the germline ends. The chain's CDR3 is CASSQDGGGGYEQYF. DNA of the CDR3: TGTGCCAGCAGCCAAGATGGGGGGGGCGGCTACGAGCAGTACTTC.

To note about this clonotype: Possible read error: a much larger clone is one base away. The chain couples TRBV11-2 to TRBJ2-3; 9 nucleotides match TRBD2. In germline, CDR1 is SGHAT, CDR2 FQNNGV. The CDR3 is 16 residues long. CDR3 bases: TGTGGCAGCAGCTCCGGACTAGCGCCGATCACAGATACGCAGTATTTT. Translated: CGSSSGLAPITDTQYF.

CDR3 protein: CASSQAPPGLAGAYEQYF. The CDR3 DNA reads as TGTGCCAGCAGCCAAGCCCCCCCGGGGCTAGCGGGAGCTTACGAGCAGTACTTC. V usage is TRBV3-1 and J usage is TRBJ2-7; 10 bases are shared with TRBD2. The CDR3 consists of 18 residues. In germline, CDR1 is LGHDT, CDR2 YNNKEL (reference sequence). The V gene end was trimmed by 1 base and the J gene end by 4 bases; junction bases not matched to a gene: 13.

This clonotype was counted a few times. The chain recombines TRBV15 with TRBJ1-4; D is undetermined. In germline, CDR1 is LNHNV, CDR2 YYDKDF (reference sequence). The ends were cut back, 7 bases at V and 3 bases at J, with 15 bases in the middle. This CDR3 region has 15 residues. CDR3 protein: CATTEGRKANEKLFF. In DNA form, the CDR3 reads TGTGCCACCACCGAAGGACGGAAGGCTAATGAAAAACTGTTTTTT. Full variable domain (remainder filled in from reference TRBV15 and TRBJ1-4): DAMVIQNPRYQVTQFGKPVTLSCSQTLNHNVMYWYQQKSSQAPKLLFHYYDKDFNNEADTPDNFQSRRPNTSFCFLDIRSPGLGDTAMYLCATTEGRKANEKLFFGSGTQLSVL.

The chain employs TRBV12-3 or TRBV12-4 and TRBJ2-7; TRBD2 matches 11 bases. The ends lost 5 bases at V and 5 bases at J; junction bases unmatched: 8. The CDR3 sequence is 15 residues long. The CDR3 reads CASSRSSGRLHEQYF. The CDR3 DNA reads as TGTGCCAGCAGTAGATCTAGCGGGAGGTTGCACGAGCAGTACTTC.

This clonotype has a handful of counts. The V gene is TRBV4-3, the J gene TRBJ1-3; no reliable D call. CDR1 is LGHNA and CDR2 is YSLEER in the germline V gene. Trimming shortened V by 0 bases and J by 0 bases, and 12 bases separated the two germline ends. The CDR3 runs to 17 residues. The CDR3 reads CASSQDASLYSGNTIYF. CDR3 nucleotides: TGCGCCAGCAGCCAAGATGCCAGTCTGTACTCTGGAAACACCATATATTTT.

As for this clonotype: This is likely a read error, given that the CDR3 carries no conserved phenylalanine or tryptophan at its end. The chain carries TRBV19 and TRBJ1-2; tentative D call: TRBD1 (6 bases). Looked up from germline, CDR1 is LNHDA and CDR2 is SQIVND (reference sequence). The V gene lost 7 bases and the J gene lost 2 bases, with 14 bases spanning the gap. The CDR3 is 14 amino acids. CDR3: CASTRQVFNYGYTI. For the CDR3, the DNA is TGTGCCAGTACGCGACAGGTCTTCAACTATGGCTACACCATC.

The chain links TRBV6-5 to TRBJ1-1; D perhaps matches TRBD1 (5 bases). V lost 1 base and J 1 base, leaving 10 bases between the germline ends. Per the germline V gene, CDR1 is MNHEY and CDR2 is SVGAGI. The CDR3 runs to 15 residues. CDR3 DNA: TGTGCCAGCAGTTACTTCGGGGCGCGGAACACTGAAGCTTTCTTT. This encodes CASSYFGARNTEAFF.

This clonotype was counted a few times. The V call is TRBV7-9, the J call TRBJ1-2; D is ambiguous. Between the trimmed V and J ends, which lost 1 base and 6 bases, there was a span of 12 bases. Germline V gene sequence: CDR1 SEHNR, CDR2 FQNEAQ (reference sequence). CDR3 size: 14 residues. CDR3 amino acids: CASSLVSRTHGYTF. DNA for the CDR3: TGTGCCAGCAGCTTAGTCAGCCGCACTCATGGCTACACCTTC.

This clonotype was seen many times. The chain employs TRBV7-6 and TRBJ2-6; the D is unclear. Germline-derived CDR1 and CDR2 are SGHVS and FNYEAQ. There are 15 residues in the CDR3. Trimming took off 3 bases at V and 2 bases at J, with 8 bases between the two ends. The CDR3 reads CASSFGPPGANVLTF. CDR3 coding DNA: TGTGCCAGCAGCTTTGGTCCACCTGGGGCCAACGTCCTGACTTTC.